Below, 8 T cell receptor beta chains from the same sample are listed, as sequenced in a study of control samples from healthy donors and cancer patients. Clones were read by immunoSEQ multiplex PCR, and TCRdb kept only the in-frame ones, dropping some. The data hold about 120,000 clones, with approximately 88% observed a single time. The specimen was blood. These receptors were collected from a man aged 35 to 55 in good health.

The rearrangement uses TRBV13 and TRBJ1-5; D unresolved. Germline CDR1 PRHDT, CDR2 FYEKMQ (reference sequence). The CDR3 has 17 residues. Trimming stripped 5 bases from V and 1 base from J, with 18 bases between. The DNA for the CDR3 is TGTGCCAGCAGCCTCGGACCGTTAGAAGGCAGCAATCAGCCCCAGCATTTT. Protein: CASSLGPLEGSNQPQHF.

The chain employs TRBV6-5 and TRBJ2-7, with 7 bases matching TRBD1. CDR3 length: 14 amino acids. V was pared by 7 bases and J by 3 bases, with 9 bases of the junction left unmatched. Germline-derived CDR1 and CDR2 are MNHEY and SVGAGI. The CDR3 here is CASTAGTVYYEQYF. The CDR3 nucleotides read TGTGCCAGCACTGCCGGGACAGTATACTACGAGCAGTACTTC.

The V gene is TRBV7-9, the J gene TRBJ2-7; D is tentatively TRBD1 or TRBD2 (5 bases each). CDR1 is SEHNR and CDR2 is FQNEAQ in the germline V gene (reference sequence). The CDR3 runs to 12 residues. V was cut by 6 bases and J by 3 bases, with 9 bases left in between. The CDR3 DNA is TGTGCCAGCAGATGGGGGAACTACGAGCAGTACTTC. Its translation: CASRWGNYEQYF.

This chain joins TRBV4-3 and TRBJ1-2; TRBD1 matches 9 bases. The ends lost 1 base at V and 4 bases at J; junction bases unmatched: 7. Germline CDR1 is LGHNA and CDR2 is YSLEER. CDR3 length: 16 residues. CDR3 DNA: TGCGCCAGCAGCCAAGGAACAGGGGGCGCCCTCTATGGCTACACCTTC. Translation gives CASSQGTGGALYGYTF.

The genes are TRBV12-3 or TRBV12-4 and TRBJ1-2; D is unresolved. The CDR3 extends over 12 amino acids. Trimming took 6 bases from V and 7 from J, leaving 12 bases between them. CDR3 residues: CASSQPQGGYTF. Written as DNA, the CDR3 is TGTGCCAGCAGCCAACCTCAAGGTGGCTACACCTTC.

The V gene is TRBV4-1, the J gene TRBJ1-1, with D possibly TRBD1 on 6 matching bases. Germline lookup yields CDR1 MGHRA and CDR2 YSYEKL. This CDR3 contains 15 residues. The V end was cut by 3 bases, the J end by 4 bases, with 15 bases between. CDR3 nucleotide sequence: TGCGCCAGCAGCCATAGTGTGGCAGGGGCCACTGAAGCTTTCTTT. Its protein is CASSHSVAGATEAFF.

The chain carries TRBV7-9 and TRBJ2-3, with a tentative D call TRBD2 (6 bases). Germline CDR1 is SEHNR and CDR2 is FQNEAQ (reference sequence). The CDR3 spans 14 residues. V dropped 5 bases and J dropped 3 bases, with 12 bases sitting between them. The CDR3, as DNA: TGTGCCAGCAGCCCACCTGCGGGGACAGATACGCAGTATTTT. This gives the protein CASSPPAGTDTQYF.

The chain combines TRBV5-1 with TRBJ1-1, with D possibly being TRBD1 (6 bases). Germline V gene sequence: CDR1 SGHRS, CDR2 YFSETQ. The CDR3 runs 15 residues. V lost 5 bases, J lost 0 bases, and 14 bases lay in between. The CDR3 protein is CASRQGQIMNTEAFF. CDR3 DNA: TGCGCCAGCAGACAAGGACAGATCATGAACACTGAAGCTTTCTTT.